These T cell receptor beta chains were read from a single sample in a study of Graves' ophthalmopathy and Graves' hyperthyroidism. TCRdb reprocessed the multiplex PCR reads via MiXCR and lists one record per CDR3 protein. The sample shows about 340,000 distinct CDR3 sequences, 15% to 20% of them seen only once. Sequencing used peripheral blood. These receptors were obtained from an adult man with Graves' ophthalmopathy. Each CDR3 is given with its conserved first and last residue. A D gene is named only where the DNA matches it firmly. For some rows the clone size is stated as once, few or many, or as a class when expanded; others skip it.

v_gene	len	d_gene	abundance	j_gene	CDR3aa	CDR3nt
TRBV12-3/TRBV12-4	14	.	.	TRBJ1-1	CASSHTAENTEAFF	TGTGCCAGCAGTCACACGGCGGAGAACACTGAAGCTTTCTTT
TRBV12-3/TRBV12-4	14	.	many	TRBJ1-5	CASSLSSANQPQHF	TGTGCCAGCAGTTTAAGTTCGGCCAATCAGCCCCAGCATTTT
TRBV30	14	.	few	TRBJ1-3	CAWSVPGTGNTIYF	TGTGCCTGGAGTGTACCAGGGACTGGAAACACCATATATTTT
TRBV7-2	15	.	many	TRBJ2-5	CASSLGLGFAETQYF	TGTGCCAGCAGCTTAGGATTGGGTTTTGCGGAGACCCAGTACTTC
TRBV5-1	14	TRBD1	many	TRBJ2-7	CASSNGQGADEQYF	TGCGCCAGCAGCAACGGACAGGGGGCCGATGAGCAGTACTTC
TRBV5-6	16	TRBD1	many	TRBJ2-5	CASSPRGTGGLETQYF	TGTGCCAGCAGCCCGCGCGGGACAGGGGGCTTGGAGACCCAGTACTTC
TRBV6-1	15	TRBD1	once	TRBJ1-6	CASSEMAGGLSPLDF	TGTGCCAGCAGTGAGATGGCAGGGGGATTGTCACCTCTCGACTTT
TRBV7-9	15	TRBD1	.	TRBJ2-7	CASSSRTGELYEQYF	TGTGCCAGCAGCTCGCGGACAGGGGAACTCTACGAGCAGTACTTC
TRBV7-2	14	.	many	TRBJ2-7	CASSLGLAFYEQYF	TGTGCCAGCAGCTTAGGGCTAGCTTTCTACGAGCAGTACTTC
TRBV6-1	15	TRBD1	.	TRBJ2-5	CASSTPTGGRGTQYF	TGTGCCAGCAGTACCCCGACAGGGGGCCGAGGGACCCAGTACTTC